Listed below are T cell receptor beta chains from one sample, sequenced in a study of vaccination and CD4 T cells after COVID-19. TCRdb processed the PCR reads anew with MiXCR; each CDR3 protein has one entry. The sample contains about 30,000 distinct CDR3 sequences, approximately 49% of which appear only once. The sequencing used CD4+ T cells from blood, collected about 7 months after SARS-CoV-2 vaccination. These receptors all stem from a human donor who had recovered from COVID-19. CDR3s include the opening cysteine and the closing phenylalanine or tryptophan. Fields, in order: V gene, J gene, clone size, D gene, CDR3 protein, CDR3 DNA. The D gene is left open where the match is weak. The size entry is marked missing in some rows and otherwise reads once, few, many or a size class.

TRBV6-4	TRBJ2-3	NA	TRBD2	CASSDSSGGTDTQYF	TGTGCCAGCAGTGATTCTAGCGGGGGCACAGATACGCAGTATTTT
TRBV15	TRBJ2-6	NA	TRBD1	CATSRVDRDYSGANVLTF	TGTGCCACCAGCAGAGTGGACAGGGATTACTCTGGGGCCAACGTCCTGACTTTC
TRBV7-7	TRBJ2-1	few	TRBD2	CASSFRLAGRDEQFF	TGTGCTAGCAGCTTTAGACTAGCTGGGAGGGATGAGCAGTTCTTC
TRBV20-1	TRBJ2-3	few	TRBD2	CSASPTLAGVTDTQYF	TGCAGTGCTAGCCCTACCCTAGCGGGAGTTACAGATACGCAGTATTTT
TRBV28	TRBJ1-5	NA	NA	CASSTDSNQPQHF	TGTGCCAGCTCTACGGATAGCAATCAGCCCCAGCATTTT
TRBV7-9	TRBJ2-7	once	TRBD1	CASSLDTSPSSRQGAYEQYF	TGTGCCAGCAGCTTAGACACCTCCCCCTCGTCACGACAGGGGGCATACGAGCAGTACTTC
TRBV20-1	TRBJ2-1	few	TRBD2	CSVPGTSRRNSYNEQFF	TGCAGTGTTCCCGGGACTAGCCGGAGAAACTCCTACAATGAGCAGTTCTTC
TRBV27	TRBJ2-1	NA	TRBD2	CASFGGSSYNEQFF	TGTGCCAGCTTTGGCGGGAGCTCCTACAATGAGCAGTTCTTC
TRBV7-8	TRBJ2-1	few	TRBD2	CASSRTGTVAGGYNEQFF	TGTGCCAGCAGCCGGACAGGGACCGTAGCGGGAGGGTACAATGAGCAGTTCTTC
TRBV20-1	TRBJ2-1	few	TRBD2	CSARSGSTYNEQFF	TGCAGTGCTCGGAGCGGGAGCACCTACAATGAGCAGTTCTTC
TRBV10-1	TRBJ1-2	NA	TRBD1	CASSDAPPGQCPTCYTF	TGCGCCAGCAGCGATGCACCACCGGGACAGTGCCCGACGTGCTACACCTTC
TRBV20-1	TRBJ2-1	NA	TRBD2	CSARPGRAYNEQFF	TGCAGTGCTAGACCCGGGAGGGCCTACAATGAGCAGTTCTTC
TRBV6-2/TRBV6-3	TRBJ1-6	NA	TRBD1	CASSYPGGSPLHF	TGTGCCAGCAGTTACCCAGGGGGTTCACCCCTCCACTTT
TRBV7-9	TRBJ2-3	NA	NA	CASSLVKDTQYF	TGTGCCAGCAGCTTAGTCAAAGATACGCAGTATTTT
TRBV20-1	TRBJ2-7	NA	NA	CSPTGTTYEQYF	TGCAGCCCGACCGGGACAACCTACGAGCAGTACTTC
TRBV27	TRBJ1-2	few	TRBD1	CASSFWTGEGYTF	TGTGCCAGCAGTTTTTGGACAGGTGAAGGCTACACCTTC